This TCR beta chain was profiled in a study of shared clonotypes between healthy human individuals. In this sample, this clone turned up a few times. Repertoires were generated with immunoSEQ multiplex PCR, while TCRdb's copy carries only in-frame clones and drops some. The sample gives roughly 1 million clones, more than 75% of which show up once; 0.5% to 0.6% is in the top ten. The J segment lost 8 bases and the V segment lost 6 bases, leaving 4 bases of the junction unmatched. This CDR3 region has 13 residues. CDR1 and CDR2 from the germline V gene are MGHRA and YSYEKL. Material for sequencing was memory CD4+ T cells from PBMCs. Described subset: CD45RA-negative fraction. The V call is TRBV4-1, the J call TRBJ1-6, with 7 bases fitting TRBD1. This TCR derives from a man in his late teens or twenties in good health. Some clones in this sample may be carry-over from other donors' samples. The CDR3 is CASSGTEDSPLHF. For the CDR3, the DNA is TGCGCCAGCAGTGGGACAGAAGATTCACCCCTCCACTTT.